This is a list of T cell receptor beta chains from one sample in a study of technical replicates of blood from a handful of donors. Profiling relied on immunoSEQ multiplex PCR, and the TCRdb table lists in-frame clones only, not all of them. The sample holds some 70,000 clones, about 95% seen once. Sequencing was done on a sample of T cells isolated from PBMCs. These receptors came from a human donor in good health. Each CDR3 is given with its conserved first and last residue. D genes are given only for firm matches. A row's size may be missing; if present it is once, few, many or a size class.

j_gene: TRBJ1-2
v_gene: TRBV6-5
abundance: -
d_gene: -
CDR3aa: CASSYEVGGNYGYTF
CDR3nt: TGTGCCAGCAGTTACGAGGTGGGGGGAAACTATGGCTACACCTTC

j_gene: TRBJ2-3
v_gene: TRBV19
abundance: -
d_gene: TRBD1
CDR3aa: CASSLSGTGGTDTQYF
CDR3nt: TGTGCCAGTAGTCTCTCCGGGACAGGGGGCACAGATACGCAGTATTTT

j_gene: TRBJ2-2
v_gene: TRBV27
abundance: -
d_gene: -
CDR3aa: CASSSSGDGELFF
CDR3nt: TGTGCCAGCAGTTCGTCCGGGGACGGGGAGCTGTTTTTT

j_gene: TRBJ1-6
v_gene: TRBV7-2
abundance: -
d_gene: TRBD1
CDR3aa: CASSSNTGAFNSPLHF
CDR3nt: TGTGCCAGCAGCTCCAACACAGGGGCTTTTAATTCACCCCTCCACTTT

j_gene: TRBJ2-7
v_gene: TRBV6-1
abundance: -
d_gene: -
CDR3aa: CASSRIQGLEQYF
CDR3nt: TGTGCCAGCAGCCGAATACAGGGCCTCGAGCAGTACTTC

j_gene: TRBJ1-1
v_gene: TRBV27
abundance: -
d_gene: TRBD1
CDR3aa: CASRDLGQGKTEAFF
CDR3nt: TGTGCCAGCAGAGATCTGGGACAGGGAAAGACTGAAGCTTTCTTT

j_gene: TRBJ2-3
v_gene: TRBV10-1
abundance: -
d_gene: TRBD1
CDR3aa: CASSEGQVIDTQYF
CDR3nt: TGCGCCAGCAGTGAGGGACAGGTGATAGATACGCAGTATTTT

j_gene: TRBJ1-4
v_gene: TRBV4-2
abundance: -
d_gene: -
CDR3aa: CASSREKSAGIEKLFF
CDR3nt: TGTGCCAGCAGCCGAGAAAAATCTGCAGGGATTGAAAAACTGTTTTTT

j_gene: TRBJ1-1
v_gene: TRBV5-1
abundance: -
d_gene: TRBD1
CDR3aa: CASSTGQGGMNTEAFF
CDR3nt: TGCGCCAGCAGCACCGGACAGGGGGGAATGAACACTGAAGCTTTCTTT

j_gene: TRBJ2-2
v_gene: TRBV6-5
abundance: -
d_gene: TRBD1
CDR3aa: CASSYSATGPGELFF
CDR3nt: TGTGCCAGCAGTTACTCGGCGACAGGGCCCGGGGAGCTGTTTTTT

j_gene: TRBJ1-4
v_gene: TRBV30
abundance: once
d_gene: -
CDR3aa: CAWSRGGTNEKLFF
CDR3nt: TGTGCCTGGAGTCGGGGGGGAACTAATGAAAAACTGTTTTTT

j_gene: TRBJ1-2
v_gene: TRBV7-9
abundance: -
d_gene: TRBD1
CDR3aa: CASSPPGQGLNYGYTF
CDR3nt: TGTGCCAGCAGCCCCCCGGGACAGGGCCTTAACTATGGCTACACCTTC

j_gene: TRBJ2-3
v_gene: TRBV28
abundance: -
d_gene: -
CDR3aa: CASSLGGPTDTQYF
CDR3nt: TGTGCCAGCAGTTTGGGGGGGCCCACAGATACGCAGTATTTT

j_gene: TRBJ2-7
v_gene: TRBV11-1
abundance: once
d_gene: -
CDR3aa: CASSLAGGRGGSYEQYF
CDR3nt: TGTGCCAGCAGCTTAGCGGGGGGACGTGGTGGATCCTACGAGCAGTACTTC

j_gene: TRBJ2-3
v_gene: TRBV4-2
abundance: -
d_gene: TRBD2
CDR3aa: CASSGEGTSGSRADTQYF
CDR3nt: TGTGCCAGCAGCGGCGAAGGGACTAGCGGGAGCAGGGCAGATACGCAGTATTTT

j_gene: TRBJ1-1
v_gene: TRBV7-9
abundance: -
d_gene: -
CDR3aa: CASSLVQGYTEAFF
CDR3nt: TGTGCCAGCAGCTTAGTTCAGGGGTACACTGAAGCTTTCTTT

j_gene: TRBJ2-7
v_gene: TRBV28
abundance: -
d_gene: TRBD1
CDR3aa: CASTDDRAYEQYF
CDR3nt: TGTGCCAGCACCGACGACAGGGCTTACGAGCAGTACTTC

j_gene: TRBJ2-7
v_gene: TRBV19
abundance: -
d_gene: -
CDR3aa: CASSTIVGDEQYF
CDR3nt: TGTGCCAGTAGTACCATAGTAGGGGACGAGCAGTACTTC

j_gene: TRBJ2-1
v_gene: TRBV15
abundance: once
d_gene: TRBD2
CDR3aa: CATSRVAGSHNEQFF
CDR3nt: TGTGCCACCAGCAGAGTAGCGGGATCCCACAATGAGCAGTTCTTC

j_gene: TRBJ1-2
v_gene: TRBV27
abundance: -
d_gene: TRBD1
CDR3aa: CASSFRPQGAGGYGYTF
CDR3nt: TGTGCCAGCAGTTTTAGGCCCCAGGGGGCTGGTGGCTATGGCTACACCTTC

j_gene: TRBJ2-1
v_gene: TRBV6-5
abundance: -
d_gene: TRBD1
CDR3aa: CASSPDRVRNNEQFF
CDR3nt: TGTGCCAGCAGCCCCGACAGGGTACGGAACAATGAGCAGTTCTTC

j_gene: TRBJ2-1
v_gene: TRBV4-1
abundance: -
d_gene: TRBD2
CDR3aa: CASSSRLAETYNEQFF
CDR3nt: TGCGCCAGCAGCTCCCGACTAGCGGAGACCTACAATGAGCAGTTCTTC

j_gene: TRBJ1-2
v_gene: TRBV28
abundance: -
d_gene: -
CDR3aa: CASRGERPYGYTF
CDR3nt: TGTGCCAGCCGCGGCGAGAGACCCTATGGCTACACCTTC

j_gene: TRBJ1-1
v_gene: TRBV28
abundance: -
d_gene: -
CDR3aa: CASSLSGLIEAFF
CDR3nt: TGTGCCAGCAGTTTATCCGGGTTGATAGAAGCTTTCTTT

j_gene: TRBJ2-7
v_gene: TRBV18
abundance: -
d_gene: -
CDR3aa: CASSPAREQYF
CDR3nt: TGTGCCAGCTCACCCGCTCGGGAGCAGTACTTC

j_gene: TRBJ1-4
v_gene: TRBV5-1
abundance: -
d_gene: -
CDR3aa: CASSDDGVSEKLFF
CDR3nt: TGCGCCAGCAGCGATGACGGGGTATCGGAAAAACTGTTTTTT

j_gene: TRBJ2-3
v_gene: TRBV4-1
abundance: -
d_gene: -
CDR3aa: CASSLSGTQYF
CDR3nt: TGCGCCAGCAGCCTTTCGGGTACGCAGTATTTT

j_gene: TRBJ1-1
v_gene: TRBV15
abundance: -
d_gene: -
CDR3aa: CATSRDRGGTEAFF
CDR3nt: TGTGCCACCAGCAGAGACAGGGGTGGCACTGAAGCTTTCTTT

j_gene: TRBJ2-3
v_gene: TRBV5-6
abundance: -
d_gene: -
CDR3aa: CASSPRTDTQYF
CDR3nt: TGTGCCAGCAGCCCTCGCACAGATACGCAGTATTTT

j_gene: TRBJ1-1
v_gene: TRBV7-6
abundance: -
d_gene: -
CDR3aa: CASSSWGGMDTEAFF
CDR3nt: TGTGCCAGCAGCTCGTGGGGGGGGATGGACACTGAAGCTTTCTTT

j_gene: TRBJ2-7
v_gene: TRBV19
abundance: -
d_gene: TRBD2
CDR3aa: CASSWTSGSYEQYF
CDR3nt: TGTGCCAGTAGTTGGACTAGCGGATCCTACGAGCAGTACTTC

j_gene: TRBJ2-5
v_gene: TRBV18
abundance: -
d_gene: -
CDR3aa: CASSPLADGRETQYF
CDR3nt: TGTGCCAGCTCACCCCTAGCTGATGGGCGGGAGACCCAGTACTTC

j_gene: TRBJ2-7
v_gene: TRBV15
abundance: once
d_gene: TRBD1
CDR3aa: CATSRGGTGAYEQYF
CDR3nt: TGTGCCACCAGCAGAGGGGGGACAGGGGCCTACGAGCAGTACTTC

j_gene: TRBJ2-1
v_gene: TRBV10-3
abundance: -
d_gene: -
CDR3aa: CAISESVQGNYNEQFF
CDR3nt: TGTGCCATCAGTGAGTCAGTACAGGGCAACTACAATGAGCAGTTCTTC

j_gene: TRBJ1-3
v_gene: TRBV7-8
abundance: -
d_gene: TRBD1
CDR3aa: CASSLTDRGRPSPGNTIYF
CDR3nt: TGTGCCAGCAGCTTAACCGACAGGGGTAGGCCCTCCCCAGGAAACACCATATATTTT

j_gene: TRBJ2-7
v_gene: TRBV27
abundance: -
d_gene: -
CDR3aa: CASSQRKGDFYEQYF
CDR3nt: TGTGCCAGCAGTCAAAGAAAAGGGGACTTCTACGAGCAGTACTTC

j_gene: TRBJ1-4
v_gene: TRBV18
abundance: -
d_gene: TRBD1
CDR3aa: CASSPPGQGGEKLFF
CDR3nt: TGTGCCAGCTCACCACCGGGACAGGGTGGAGAAAAACTGTTTTTT

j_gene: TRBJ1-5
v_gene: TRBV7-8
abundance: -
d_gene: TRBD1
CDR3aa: CASSLRWTGDVFDQPQHF
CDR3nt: TGTGCCAGCAGCTTACGTTGGACAGGGGACGTCTTCGATCAGCCCCAGCATTTT

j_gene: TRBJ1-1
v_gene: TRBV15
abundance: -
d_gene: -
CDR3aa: CATSSGRDSKNTEAFF
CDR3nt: TGTGCCACCAGCAGTGGAAGAGACAGCAAAAACACTGAAGCTTTCTTT

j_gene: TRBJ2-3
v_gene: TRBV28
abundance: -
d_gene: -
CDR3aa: CASSFASFLTTDTQYF
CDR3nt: TGTGCCAGCAGTTTCGCCTCGTTCCTAACTACAGATACGCAGTATTTT

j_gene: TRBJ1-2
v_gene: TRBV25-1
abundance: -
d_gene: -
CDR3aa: CASIRGGDKNYGYTF
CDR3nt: TGTGCCAGCATAAGGGGAGGGGACAAGAACTATGGCTACACCTTC

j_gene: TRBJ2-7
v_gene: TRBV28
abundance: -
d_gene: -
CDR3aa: CASSYVHEQYF
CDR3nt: TGTGCCAGCAGCTATGTCCACGAGCAGTACTTC

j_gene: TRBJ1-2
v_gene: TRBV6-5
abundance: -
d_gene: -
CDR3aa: CASSQTGSGYTF
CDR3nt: TGTGCCAGCAGCCAAACAGGGTCCGGCTACACCTTC

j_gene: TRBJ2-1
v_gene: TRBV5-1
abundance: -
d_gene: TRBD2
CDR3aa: CASSLKTATSGYNEQFF
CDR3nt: TGCGCCAGCAGCTTGAAAACGGCGACTAGCGGCTACAATGAGCAGTTCTTC

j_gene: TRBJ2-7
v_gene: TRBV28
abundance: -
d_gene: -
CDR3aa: CASTTFGARSSYEQYF
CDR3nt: TGTGCCAGCACCACCTTTGGGGCCAGATCGTCCTACGAGCAGTACTTC

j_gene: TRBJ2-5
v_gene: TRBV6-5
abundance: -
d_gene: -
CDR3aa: CASSSGDPQYF
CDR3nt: TGTGCCAGCAGCTCCGGAGACCCCCAGTACTTC

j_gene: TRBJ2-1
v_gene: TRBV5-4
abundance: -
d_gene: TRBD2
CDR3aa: CASSLVLASHEQFF
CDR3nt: TGTGCCAGCAGCTTAGTACTAGCGAGCCATGAGCAGTTCTTC

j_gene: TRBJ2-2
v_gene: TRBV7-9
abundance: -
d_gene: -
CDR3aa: CASSFAVRSGELFF
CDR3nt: TGTGCCAGCAGCTTTGCAGTACGAAGCGGGGAGCTGTTTTTT

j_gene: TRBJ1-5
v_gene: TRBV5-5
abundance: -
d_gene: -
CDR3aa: CASSHAGGQPQHF
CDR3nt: TGTGCCAGCAGCCACGCGGGGGGTCAGCCCCAGCATTTT

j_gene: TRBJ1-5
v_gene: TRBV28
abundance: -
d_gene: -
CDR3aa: CASSLVQGTGQPQHF
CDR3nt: TGTGCCAGCAGTTTGGTACAGGGTACCGGTCAGCCCCAGCATTTT

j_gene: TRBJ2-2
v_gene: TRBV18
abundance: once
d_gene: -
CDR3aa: CASSPPLRRTMNTGELFF
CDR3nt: TGTGCCAGCTCACCCCCATTACGCCGGACTATGAACACCGGGGAGCTGTTTTTT

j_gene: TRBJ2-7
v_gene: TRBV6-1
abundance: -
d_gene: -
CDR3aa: CASSFAGQHYEQYF
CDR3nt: TGTGCCAGCAGTTTCGCGGGACAGCACTACGAGCAGTACTTC

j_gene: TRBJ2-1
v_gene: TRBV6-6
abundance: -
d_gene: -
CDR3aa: CASSSVNNEQFF
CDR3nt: TGTGCCAGCAGTTCCGTAAACAATGAGCAGTTCTTC